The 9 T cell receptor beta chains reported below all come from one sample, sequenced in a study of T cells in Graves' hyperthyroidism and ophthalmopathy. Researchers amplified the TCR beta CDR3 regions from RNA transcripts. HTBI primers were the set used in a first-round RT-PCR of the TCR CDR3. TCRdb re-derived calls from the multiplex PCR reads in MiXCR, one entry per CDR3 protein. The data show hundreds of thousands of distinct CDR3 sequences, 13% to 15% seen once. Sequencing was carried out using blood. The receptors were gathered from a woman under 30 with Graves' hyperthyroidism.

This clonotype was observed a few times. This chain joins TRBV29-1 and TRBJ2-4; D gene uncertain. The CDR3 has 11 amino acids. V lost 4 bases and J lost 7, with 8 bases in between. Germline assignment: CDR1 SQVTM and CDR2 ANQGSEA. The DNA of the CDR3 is TGCAGCGTTGCAGTGGGGAACATTCAGTACTTC. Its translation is CSVAVGNIQYF.

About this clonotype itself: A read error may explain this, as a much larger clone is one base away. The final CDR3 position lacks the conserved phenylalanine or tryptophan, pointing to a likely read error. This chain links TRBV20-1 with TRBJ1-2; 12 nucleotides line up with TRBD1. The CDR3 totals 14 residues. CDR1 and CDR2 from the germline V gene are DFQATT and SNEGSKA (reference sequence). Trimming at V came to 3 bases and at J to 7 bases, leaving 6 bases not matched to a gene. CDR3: CSASGGQGAVGYTL. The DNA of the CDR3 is TGCAGTGCTAGTGGGGGACAGGGGGCGGTTGGCTACACCCTC.

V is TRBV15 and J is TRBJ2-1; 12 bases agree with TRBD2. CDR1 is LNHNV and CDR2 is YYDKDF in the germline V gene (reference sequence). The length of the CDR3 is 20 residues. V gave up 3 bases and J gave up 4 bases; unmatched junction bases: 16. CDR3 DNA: TGTGCCACCAGCAGTAACGTCTTAACGACTAGCGGGAGAGTATACAATGAGCAGTTCTTC. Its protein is CATSSNVLTTSGRVYNEQFF.

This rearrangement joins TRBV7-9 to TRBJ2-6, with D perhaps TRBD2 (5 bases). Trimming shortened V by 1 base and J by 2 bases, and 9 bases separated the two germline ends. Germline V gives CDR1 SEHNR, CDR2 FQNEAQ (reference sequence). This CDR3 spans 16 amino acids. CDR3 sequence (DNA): TGTGCCAGCAGCTTAGAACTAGTAACTGGGGCCAACGTCCTGACTTTC. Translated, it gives CASSLELVTGANVLTF.

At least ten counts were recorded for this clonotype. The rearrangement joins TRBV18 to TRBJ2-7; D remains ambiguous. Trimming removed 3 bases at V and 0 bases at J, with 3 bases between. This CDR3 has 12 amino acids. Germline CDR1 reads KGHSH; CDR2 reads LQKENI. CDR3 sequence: CASSPSSYEQYF. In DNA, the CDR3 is TGTGCCAGCTCACCGAGCTCCTACGAGCAGTACTTC.

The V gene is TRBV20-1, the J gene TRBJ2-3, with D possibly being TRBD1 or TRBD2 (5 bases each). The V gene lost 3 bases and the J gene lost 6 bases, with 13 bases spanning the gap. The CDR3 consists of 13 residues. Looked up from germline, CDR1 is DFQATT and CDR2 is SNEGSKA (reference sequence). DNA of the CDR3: TGCAGTGCTAGGGGGACGATGGGCGATACGCAGTATTTT. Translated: CSARGTMGDTQYF.

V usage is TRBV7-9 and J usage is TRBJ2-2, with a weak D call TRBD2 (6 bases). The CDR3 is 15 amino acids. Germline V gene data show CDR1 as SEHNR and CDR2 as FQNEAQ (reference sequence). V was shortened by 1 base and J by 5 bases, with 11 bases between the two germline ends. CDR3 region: CASSLDARGTGELFF. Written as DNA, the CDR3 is TGTGCCAGCAGCTTAGATGCCCGGGGGACCGGGGAGCTGTTTTTT.

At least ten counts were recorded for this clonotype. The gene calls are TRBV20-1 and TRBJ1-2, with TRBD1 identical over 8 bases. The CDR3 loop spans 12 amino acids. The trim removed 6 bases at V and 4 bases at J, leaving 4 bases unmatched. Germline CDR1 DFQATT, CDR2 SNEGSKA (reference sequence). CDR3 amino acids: CSARQGPYGYTF. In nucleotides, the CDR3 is TGCAGTGCCCGACAGGGGCCCTATGGCTACACCTTC.

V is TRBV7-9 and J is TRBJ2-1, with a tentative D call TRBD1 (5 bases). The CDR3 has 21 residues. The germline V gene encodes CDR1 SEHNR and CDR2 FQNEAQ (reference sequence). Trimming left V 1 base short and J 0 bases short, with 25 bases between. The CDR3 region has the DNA TGTGCCAGCAGCTTAGGGCCCGGATGGGGCCCGGATTTTAGCTCCTACAATGAGCAGTTCTTC. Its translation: CASSLGPGWGPDFSSYNEQFF.